Each of the 27 T cell receptor beta chains below was sequenced from the same sample in a study of type 1 regulatory T cells. One entry per CDR3 protein results from TCRdb running MiXCR on the reads. The sample lists approximately 21,000 distinct CDR3 sequences; roughly 50% were seen once. These receptors lack a known antigen. What was sequenced was cultured T cells, either the whole culture or a sorted T cell fraction (not recorded which). The receptors were gathered from a human donor in good health.

This clonotype was recorded a few times. The chain employs TRBV6-1 and TRBJ2-2, with D perhaps TRBD1 (5 bases). Germline V gene data show CDR1 as MNHNS and CDR2 as SASEGT. The CDR3 runs 15 residues. Trimming took off 5 bases at V and 2 bases at J, with 12 bases between the two ends. The CDR3 DNA reads as TGTGCCAGCAGTCAAGGGGCAGTTAACACCGGGGAGCTGTTTTTT. Translation: CASSQGAVNTGELFF.

The genes are TRBV7-2 and TRBJ2-2; the match to TRBD2 covers 8 bases. CDR1 SGHTA and CDR2 FQGNSA come from the germline V gene. The length of the CDR3 is 14 residues. With 5 bases clipped from V and 1 base from J, the junction kept 0 bases outside the gene matches. The CDR3 coding sequence is TGTGCCAGCAGCACTAGCGGGAACACCGGGGAGCTGTTTTTT. Protein: CASSTSGNTGELFF.

This clonotype appeared a few times. The chain links TRBV7-6 to TRBJ1-6; TRBD1 is a possible D gene (6 bases). V lost 5 bases and J 7 bases, leaving 30 bases between the germline ends. Per the germline V gene, CDR1 is SGHVS and CDR2 is FNYEAQ. This CDR3 is built from 20 residues. The CDR3 spells CASSAGGMLGTRGMNSPLHF. CDR3 sequence (DNA): TGTGCCAGCAGCGCCGGCGGGATGCTGGGGACACGGGGAATGAATTCACCCCTCCACTTT.

This clonotype has only a few counts. The chain uses TRBV14 and TRBJ2-2; D gene unclear. The CDR3 is made up of 15 amino acids. The germline gives CDR1 SGHDN, CDR2 FVKESK. Trimming took off 6 bases at V and 6 bases at J, with 17 bases between the two ends. The CDR3 here is CASSSRATGAGELFF. The CDR3 DNA follows: TGTGCCAGCAGTTCTCGGGCCACCGGAGCCGGGGAGCTGTTTTTT.

The chain uses TRBV5-8 and TRBJ1-5, with D possibly matching TRBD1 (5 bases). Trimming pared 0 bases from V and 1 base from J, leaving 8 bases between. In germline, CDR1 is SGHTS, CDR2 YDEGEE. There are 15 residues in the CDR3. CDR3 sequence (DNA): TGTGCCAGCAGCTTGGGGGACTGGAGCAATCAGCCCCAGCATTTT. Translating gives CASSLGDWSNQPQHF.

This chain uses TRBV7-8 with TRBJ1-2; 12 bases align to TRBD1. Germline V gene data show CDR1 as SGHVS and CDR2 as FQNEAQ. This CDR3 comprises 14 residues. V shed 5 bases and J 7 bases; nucleotides not matched to a gene: 5. The CDR3 spells CASSLRDRGPGYTF. The CDR3 nucleotides read TGTGCCAGCAGCCTCCGGGACAGGGGGCCTGGCTACACCTTC.

The rearrangement uses TRBV30 and TRBJ1-6; no firm D call. Trimming took 1 base from V and 11 from J, leaving 12 bases between them. This CDR3 is built from 13 residues. Looked up from germline, CDR1 is GTSNPN and CDR2 is SVGIG (reference sequence). CDR3 nucleotides: TGTGCCTGGAGTGGTTCACGAAATCCACCCCTCCACTTT. It codes for CAWSGSRNPPLHF.

This clonotype has just a few counts. The V gene is TRBV10-3, the J gene TRBJ2-3; 13 bases are shared with TRBD2. Per the germline V gene, CDR1 is ENHRY and CDR2 is SYGVKD. The V and J ends lost 5 bases and 0 bases, in that order; junction bases with no gene match: 11. The CDR3 covers 19 residues. CDR3 in amino acids: CAISPVGTSGAPSTDTQYF. In nucleotides, the CDR3 is TGTGCCATCAGTCCAGTCGGGACTAGCGGGGCCCCTAGCACAGATACGCAGTATTTT.

The chain is built from TRBV29-1 and TRBJ1-2; TRBD1 matches at 8 bases. The germline V gene encodes CDR1 SQVTM and CDR2 ANQGSEA. The CDR3 covers 14 residues. V lost 7 bases and J lost 1; bases outside the gene matches: 8. The CDR3 nucleotides read TGCAGCGCCTCTGACAGGGGCTTTAACTATGGCTACACCTTC. Amino acids: CSASDRGFNYGYTF.

This clonotype was detected many times. This chain uses TRBV18 with TRBJ2-1; 7 bases are a match to TRBD1. Germline loops: CDR1 KGHSH, CDR2 LQKENI. Trimming took 2 bases from V and 7 from J; bases not matched to a gene: 8. The CDR3 totals 15 residues. DNA for the CDR3: TGTGCCAGCTCACCAGTTCCCGGGACAGAGAATGAGCAGTTCTTC. Translated, it gives CASSPVPGTENEQFF.

This clonotype showed up just once. The V gene is TRBV5-6, the J gene TRBJ2-7; D assignment may be TRBD1 or TRBD2 (5 bases each). V gave up 4 bases and J gave up 2 bases, with 10 bases separating them. This CDR3 spans 13 amino acids. Per the germline V gene, CDR1 is SGHDT and CDR2 is YYEEEE. The CDR3 is CASSRDLAYEQYF. DNA for the CDR3: TGTGCCAGCAGCAGGGACCTAGCCTACGAGCAGTACTTC.

A remark on this clonotype: One end of the junction fails to match germline, which may point to a read error. The chain carries TRBV28 and TRBJ1-1; tentatively, D is TRBD1 (6 bases). The CDR3 length is 14 residues. The V gene's germline CDR1 is MDHEN and CDR2 SYDVKM. Here the CDR3 DNA reads TGTGCCAGCAGTCAGGGGACTTGGGGCACTGAAGCTTCCTTT. Translating it yields CASSQGTWGTEASF.

The sample holds many counts of this clonotype. The CDR3 sequence is CASSPITVNDAEAFF. DNA for the CDR3: TGCGCCAGCAGCCCGATTACAGTTAATGACGCGGAAGCTTTCTTT. The rearrangement joins TRBV5-1 to TRBJ1-1; D is unresolved. The CDR3 has 15 amino acids. With 4 bases removed from V and 8 bases from J, the gap between germline ends came to 21 bases. Germline assignment: CDR1 SGHRS and CDR2 YFSETQ.

This clonotype has more than one count but fewer than ten. J is TRBJ2-4 and V is TRBV12-2; the table's D gene call, TRBD2, was not cross checked with the DNA. TRBV12-2 is deemed a pseudogene. CDR3 size: 19 residues. CDR3 bases: TGTGCAAGTCGCCCGAGACTAGCGGGGGCCGTTGATAGTAAAAACATTCAGTACTTC. Translation: CASRPRLAGAVDSKNIQYF.

The chain recombines TRBV5-1 with TRBJ2-1; 16 bases line up with TRBD2. CDR1 and CDR2 from the germline V gene are SGHRS and YFSETQ. The ends lost 0 bases at V and 5 bases at J; junction bases unmatched: 8. The CDR3 has 19 amino acids. CDR3 region: CASSLEGLAGGKINNEQFF. CDR3 DNA sequence: TGCGCCAGCAGCTTGGAGGGACTAGCGGGGGGGAAGATTAACAATGAGCAGTTCTTC. The complete variable domain, with remaining parts taken from reference TRBV5-1 and TRBJ2-1, reads KAGVTQTPRYLIKTRGQQVTLSCSPISGHRSVSWYQQTPGQGLQFLFEYFSETQRNKGNFPGRFSGRQFSNSRSEMNVSTLELGDSALYLCASSLEGLAGGKINNEQFFGPGTRLTVL.

The J gene is TRBJ1-1, the V gene TRBV18; no definite D call. Deletions cut 3 bases from V and 1 base from J, with 9 bases between. CDR3 size: 14 residues. The germline gives CDR1 KGHSH, CDR2 LQKENI. The CDR3 DNA follows: TGTGCCAGCTCACCTCTGGCAGCGAACACTGAAGCTTTCTTT. Its protein is CASSPLAANTEAFF. Full variable domain (remainder filled in from reference TRBV18 and TRBJ1-1): NAGVMQNPRHLVRRRGQEARLRCSPMKGHSHVYWYRQLPEEGLKFMVYLQKENIIDESGMPKERFSAEFPKEGPSILRIQQVVRGDSAAYFCASSPLAANTEAFFGQGTRLTVV.

This clonotype was picked up a small number of times. The rearrangement links TRBV18 to TRBJ1-2; TRBD1 agrees at 10 bases. Germline V gene data show CDR1 as KGHSH and CDR2 as LQKENI. The CDR3 covers 16 residues. After removal of 3 bases from V and 0 bases from J, the junction contained 4 bases not matched to a gene. The CDR3 loop reads CASSPTGTGANYGYTF. The CDR3 bases are TGTGCCAGCTCACCGACCGGGACAGGGGCTAACTATGGCTACACCTTC.

This clonotype appeared once. In DNA form, the CDR3 reads TGCGCCAGCAGCTACGACGGGACTGCGCTACAGCCCCAGCATTTT. Translating gives CASSYDGTALQPQHF. The chain links TRBV5-1 to TRBJ1-5; perhaps TRBD1 as D (5 bases). Germline assignment: CDR1 SGHRS and CDR2 YFSETQ. This CDR3 spans 15 amino acids. V was trimmed by 3 bases and J by 7 bases, leaving 17 bases between them. The variable domain in full, with the rest retrieved from reference TRBV5-1 and TRBJ1-5, is KAGVTQTPRYLIKTRGQQVTLSCSPISGHRSVSWYQQTPGQGLQFLFEYFSETQRNKGNFPGRFSGRQFSNSRSEMNVSTLELGDSALYLCASSYDGTALQPQHFGDGTRLSIL.

The rearrangement links TRBV12-3 or TRBV12-4 to TRBJ1-2; TRBD1 agrees at 8 bases. After removal of 1 base from V and 6 bases from J, the junction contained 1 base not matched to a gene. The length of the CDR3 is 13 residues. The chain's CDR3 is CASSLGQGNGYTF. CDR3 nucleotides: TGTGCCAGCAGTTTAGGACAGGGGAATGGCTACACCTTC.

In its sample, this clonotype is medium-sized. The V gene is TRBV4-2, the J gene TRBJ1-3, with no clear D. Trimming pared 1 base from V and 8 bases from J, leaving 12 bases between. Germline V CDR1 and CDR2: LGHNA, YNFKEQ. The CDR3 covers 14 residues. The CDR3, as DNA: TGTGCCAGCAGCCAAGGGACGGGTGAGGACACCATATATTTT. As protein: CASSQGTGEDTIYF.

CDR3 bases: TGTGCCAGCAGTGTGCAAGGCACTGAAGCTTTCTTT. Amino acids: CASSVQGTEAFF. The rearrangement uses TRBV2 and TRBJ1-1; D gene ambiguous. The length of the CDR3 is 12 residues. Germline CDR1 SNHLY, CDR2 FYNNEI. Trimming pared 4 bases from V and 4 bases from J, leaving 7 bases between.

Only a few counts were recorded for this clonotype. V usage is TRBV12-3 or TRBV12-4 and J usage is TRBJ2-2, with 8 bases lining up with TRBD2. This CDR3 has 14 amino acids. After removal of 6 bases from V and 6 bases from J, the junction contained 6 bases not matched to a gene. CDR3: CASSLRTSSGELFF. The CDR3 DNA is TGTGCCAGCAGCCTACGGACTAGCTCCGGGGAGCTGTTTTTT.

This clonotype showed up just once. This CDR3 is CASSLVATGSNQPQHF. In nucleotides, the CDR3 is TGTGCCAGCAGCTTGGTCGCAACAGGGAGCAATCAGCCCCAGCATTTT. The chain couples TRBV5-5 to TRBJ1-5; a possible D gene is TRBD1 (6 bases). Germline CDR1 reads SGHKS; CDR2 reads YYEKEE (reference sequence). Trimming pared 0 bases from V and 1 base from J, leaving 11 bases between. This CDR3 is 16 amino acids long.

The rearrangement joins TRBV5-8 to TRBJ1-1, with a possible D match to TRBD1 (5 bases). The CDR3 has 13 residues. Trimming took 7 bases from V and 5 from J, leaving 15 bases between them. Germline V gives CDR1 SGHTS, CDR2 YDEGEE. The CDR3 bases are TGTGCCAGCCTTGGGGGGGGTAGGACTGAAGCTTTCTTT. Translated: CASLGGGRTEAFF.

Judged by abundance, this clonotype is medium-sized. The rearrangement links TRBV18 to TRBJ2-7, with TRBD1 as a possible D gene (8 bases). The CDR3 loop spans 15 amino acids. Germline values: CDR1 KGHSH, CDR2 LQKENI. Trimming took off 3 bases at V and 3 bases at J, with 15 bases between the two ends. The CDR3 reads CASSPGQGGFYEQYF. The CDR3 DNA follows: TGTGCCAGCTCACCCGGACAGGGAGGGTTCTACGAGCAGTACTTC. The full variable domain, completed using reference TRBV18 and TRBJ2-7, is NAGVMQNPRHLVRRRGQEARLRCSPMKGHSHVYWYRQLPEEGLKFMVYLQKENIIDESGMPKERFSAEFPKEGPSILRIQQVVRGDSAAYFCASSPGQGGFYEQYFGPGTRLTVT.

Many counts were recorded for this clonotype. V and J are TRBV2 and TRBJ2-2; D not certain. This CDR3 spans 11 amino acids. V was cut by 7 bases and J by 4 bases, with 4 bases left in between. Germline V gives CDR1 SNHLY, CDR2 FYNNEI. The CDR3 loop reads CASKSTGELFF. CDR3 in DNA: TGTGCCAGCAAGAGCACCGGGGAGCTGTTTTTT.

J is TRBJ1-2 and V is TRBV19; D not resolved. The CDR3 extends over 17 amino acids. Trimming removed 3 bases at V and 2 bases at J, with 19 bases between. Germline assignment: CDR1 LNHDA and CDR2 SQIVND (reference sequence). CDR3: CASSIGLPANQNYGYTF. The CDR3 DNA sequence: TGTGCCAGTAGTATTGGGTTGCCAGCAAACCAAAACTATGGCTACACCTTC.